These 10 T cell receptor beta chains came from one sample sequenced in a study of CD8 T cells in ankylosing spondylitis (dated by TCRdb to 2016 to 2017). Points the paper makes about the study in general: Blood from ankylosing spondylitis patients appeared to be characterized by a TCR beta motif composed of 7 to 9 highly homologous amino acid variants.

These receptors are not linked to any known antigen. Libraries were made using 5' RACE. These reads were obtained on an Illumina HiSeq 2500. TCRdb trimmed public reads at Q25 via fastp, called clones via MiXCR and kept in-frame beta chains. Here each entry gathers all rows of one CDR3 protein and keeps the most common genes and DNA. For this sample there are about 700,000 distinct CDR3 sequences; around a fifth appear just once. Of the sample, around 19% falls within the top ten clones. What was sequenced was blood, either unsorted or a sorted T cell fraction (not recorded which). Every receptor here comes from a male donor with ankylosing spondylitis.

DNA for the CDR3: TGTGCCAGCAGCTTAGACCGGGATCCGAGGGCCTACGAGCAGTACTTC. Translation: CASSLDRDPRAYEQYF. The chain combines TRBV7-4 with TRBJ2-7; D may be TRBD2 (5 bases). CDR3 length: 16 residues. Germline CDR1 SGHVT, CDR2 SQSDAQ. V lost 1 base and J 2 bases, leaving 15 bases between the germline ends.

The table lists this clonotype with a few counts. The J gene is TRBJ1-1, the V gene TRBV11-1; D is uncertain. Germline-derived CDR1 and CDR2 are SGHAT and FQDESV (reference sequence). The germline V and J ends were trimmed by 2 bases and 0 bases, with 7 bases remaining between them. This CDR3 contains 14 residues. The CDR3 reads CASSLQKLNTEAFF. The DNA of the CDR3 is TGTGCCAGCAGCTTACAGAAGCTGAACACTGAAGCTTTCTTT.

The rearrangement joins TRBV2 to TRBJ1-6, with a weak D call TRBD1 (5 bases). The V gene's germline CDR1 is SNHLY and CDR2 FYNNEI. The CDR3 consists of 13 residues. Trimming removed 4 bases at V and 10 bases at J, with 11 bases between. The CDR3 here is CASSVRAGSPLHF. CDR3 nucleotides: TGTGCCAGCAGTGTCAGGGCGGGCTCACCCCTCCACTTT. The full variable domain, with the rest looked up from reference TRBV2 and TRBJ1-6, is EPEVTQTPSHQVTQMGQEVILRCVPISNHLYFYWYRQILGQKVEFLVSFYNNEISEKSEIFDDQFSVERPDGSNFTLKIRSTKLEDSAMYFCASSVRAGSPLHFGNGTRLTVT.

This clonotype was detected a few times. The chain carries TRBV5-1 and TRBJ1-3; possibly TRBD1 for D (5 bases). The CDR3 has 16 residues. Trimming left V 2 bases short and J 0 bases short, with 12 bases between. The germline CDR1 and CDR2 sequences are SGHRS and YFSETQ. The chain's CDR3 is CASSFDSQSSGNTIYF. Here the CDR3 DNA reads TGCGCCAGCAGCTTCGACAGCCAGAGCTCTGGAAACACCATATATTTT. Supplemented by reference TRBV5-1 and TRBJ1-3, the full variable domain reads KAGVTQTPRYLIKTRGQQVTLSCSPISGHRSVSWYQQTPGQGLQFLFEYFSETQRNKGNFPGRFSGRQFSNSRSEMNVSTLELGDSALYLCASSFDSQSSGNTIYFGEGSWLTVV.

The chain recombines TRBV29-1 with TRBJ2-1; D is perhaps TRBD1 or TRBD2 (6 bases each). Trimming shortened V by 7 bases and J by 6 bases, and 25 bases separated the two germline ends. This CDR3 spans 16 amino acids. Germline V lookup: CDR1 SQVTM, CDR2 ANQGSEA. The CDR3 DNA sequence: TGCAGCGACCTGGCCCGGCCCGTCGGAGGGGGCAATGAGCAGTTCTTC. It codes for CSDLARPVGGGNEQFF.

This clonotype came up a few times. V is TRBV4-2 and J is TRBJ1-1; D is unclear. V gave up 0 bases and J gave up 1 base, with 9 bases separating them. Germline V gene data show CDR1 as LGHNA and CDR2 as YNFKEQ. The CDR3 spans 15 residues. As DNA, the CDR3 is TGTGCCAGCAGCCAAGATACTTACAGGAACACTGAAGCTTTCTTT. Translated: CASSQDTYRNTEAFF.

The V gene is TRBV6-5, the J gene TRBJ1-1; maybe TRBD1 (5 bases). The CDR3 runs 14 residues. The germline V gene has CDR1 MNHEY and CDR2 SVGAGI. Trimming pared 2 bases from V and 6 bases from J, leaving 13 bases between. The DNA for the CDR3 is TGTGCCAGCAGTTACGTTGGGGGGAATCCTGAAGCTTTCTTT. This codes for CASSYVGGNPEAFF.

The chain uses TRBV12-3 or TRBV12-4 and TRBJ1-1; TRBD1 matches 7 bases. Trimming removed 7 bases from V and 4 bases from J; junction bases left unmatched: 12. There are 15 residues in the CDR3. CDR3 in amino acids: CASTGRTGSATEAFF. CDR3 DNA: TGTGCCAGCACTGGGAGGACAGGTAGTGCCACTGAAGCTTTCTTT.

On this clonotype: An end of the junction does not agree with germline; a read error may underlie this. This chain joins TRBV29-1 and TRBJ2-2; TRBD1 is a possible D gene (5 bases). Germline CDR1 reads SQVTM; CDR2 reads ANQGSEA. This CDR3 comprises 13 residues. The CDR3 DNA reads TGCAGCGTACAGGCGGATAACACCGAGGAGCTGTTTTTT. Translation: CSVQADNTEELFF.

CDR3 in amino acids: CASSLGVAGGRSSYNEQFF. CDR3 nucleotides: TGTGCCAGCAGCTTAGGGGTCGCAGGGGGCCGTAGCTCCTACAATGAGCAGTTCTTC. The rearrangement uses TRBV11-1 and TRBJ2-1, with 8 bases lining up with TRBD1. V was clipped by 1 base and J by 0 bases; unmatched bases: 11. CDR3 length equals 19 residues. The V gene's germline CDR1 is SGHAT and CDR2 FQDESV (reference sequence).